The 29 T cell receptor beta chains below all came from one sample that was sequenced in a study of identical twins. MiXCR, run by TCRdb on the 5' RACE reads, gives a single entry per CDR3 protein. The data hold about 900,000 distinct CDR3 sequences, with approximately 13% observed a single time. These data also formed part of another study, on yellow fever vaccine responses in identical twins.

The sequenced material came from PBMCs. These receptors were collected from a young woman in good health.

This clonotype was recorded many times. The chain uses TRBV25-1 and TRBJ2-1; 9 bases are a match to TRBD2. CDR3 length: 14 residues. With V trimmed by 8 bases and J by 2 bases, 4 bases remained unmatched. In germline, CDR1 is MGHDK, CDR2 SYGVNS. The CDR3, as DNA: TGTGCCAGCGGGCTAGCGGGACCCTACAATGAGCAGTTCTTC. It encodes CASGLAGPYNEQFF.

The rearrangement uses TRBV12-3 or TRBV12-4 and TRBJ2-7, with a weak D call TRBD2 (5 bases). V was trimmed by 6 bases and J by 5 bases, leaving 14 bases between them. The CDR3 has 13 amino acids. CDR3 sequence (DNA): TGTGCCAGCAGCCCCCGGGGTATAAACGAGCAGTACTTC. It is translated as CASSPRGINEQYF.

This clonotype has a handful of counts. The rearrangement joins TRBV6-1 to TRBJ2-1; D unclear. The germline gives CDR1 MNHNS, CDR2 SASEGT. The CDR3 spans 13 residues. Trimming took 2 bases from V and 6 from J, leaving 8 bases between them. The CDR3 nucleotides are TGTGCCAGCAGTGAACCCTTCGCCAATGAGCAGTTCTTC. This sequence encodes CASSEPFANEQFF.

Comment on this clonotype: At one end, the junction sequence differs from germline, possibly due to a read error. CDR3 in amino acids: CASSHPRLAGANAGELFF. CDR3 DNA sequence: TGCGCCAGCAGCCACCCGAGACTAGCGGGAGCGAACGCCGGGGAGCTGTTTTTT. The chain uses TRBV4-1 and TRBJ2-2; the match to TRBD2 covers 12 bases. Germline V gives CDR1 MGHRA, CDR2 YSYEKL. There are 18 residues in the CDR3.

This clonotype was counted between two and nine times. The CDR3 nucleotides read TGTGCCAGCAGTTATAGGACAGGGGGGACCTATGGCTACACCTTC. It yields the protein CASSYRTGGTYGYTF. The chain carries TRBV6-5 and TRBJ1-2; 10 nucleotides agree with TRBD1. The V gene end was trimmed by 3 bases and the J gene end by 4 bases; junction bases not matched to a gene: 5. Germline-derived CDR1 and CDR2 are MNHEY and SVGAGI. The CDR3 length is 15 residues.

This clonotype has ten or more counts. V and J are TRBV5-1 and TRBJ2-1; TRBD2 aligns across 12 bases. Germline values: CDR1 SGHRS, CDR2 YFSETQ. V was clipped by 0 bases and J by 7 bases; unmatched bases: 5. The CDR3 loop spans 16 amino acids. This CDR3 is CASSLVLAGGVNEQFF. CDR3 coding DNA: TGCGCCAGCAGCTTGGTGCTAGCGGGGGGGGTTAATGAGCAGTTCTTC.

This clonotype was picked up a small number of times. The chain joins TRBV6-1 to TRBJ2-1; D possibly uses TRBD1 or TRBD2 (5 bases each). CDR3 size: 13 residues. Germline CDR1 MNHNS, CDR2 SASEGT. V was shortened by 5 bases and J by 9 bases, with 14 bases between the two germline ends. CDR3 in DNA: TGTGCCAGCAGTAATCACCAGGGAGTTGAGCAGTTCTTC. Translating it yields CASSNHQGVEQFF.

This clonotype was counted ten times or more. V usage is TRBV12-3 or TRBV12-4 and J usage is TRBJ2-3; 15 bases line up with TRBD2. The CDR3 length is 17 residues. V was clipped by 5 bases and J by 9 bases; unmatched bases: 12. In nucleotides, the CDR3 is TGTGCCAGCAGTCCTCCCGGGACTAGCGGGGGGATCCTAACGCAGTATTTT. Residues: CASSPPGTSGGILTQYF.

V gene TRBV12-3 or TRBV12-4 combines with J gene TRBJ2-7; weak D call: TRBD1 (5 bases). The CDR3 has 15 residues. V gave up 4 bases and J gave up 1 base, with 14 bases separating them. The CDR3: CASSSWGRVSYEQYF. DNA for the CDR3: TGTGCCAGCAGTTCCTGGGGCAGGGTTTCCTACGAGCAGTACTTC.

This clonotype was detected only a few times. This chain links TRBV3-1 with TRBJ2-3, with 8 bases aligning to TRBD2. CDR1 LGHDT and CDR2 YNNKEL come from the germline V gene (reference sequence). The V and J ends lost 5 bases and 5 bases, in that order; junction bases with no gene match: 9. This CDR3 is built from 15 residues. The CDR3 here is CASSYAAGGRDTQYF. The DNA of the CDR3 is TGTGCCAGCAGCTACGCCGCGGGGGGCAGAGATACGCAGTATTTT.

The sample holds a few counts of this clonotype. The chain has TRBV24-1 and TRBJ2-5, with TRBD1 matching 7 bases. Germline CDR1 is KGHDR and CDR2 is SFDVKD. There are 12 residues in the CDR3. J gave up 1 base and V 9 bases, and 1 base lay outside the gene matches. CDR3 bases: TGTGCCACCGGGACAGCCCAAGAGACCCAGTACTTC. Amino acids: CATGTAQETQYF.

As concerns this clonotype: One end of the junction fails to match germline, which may point to a read error. The chain has TRBV6-5 and TRBJ1-4; no reliable D call. CDR3 length: 16 residues. Germline CDR1 and CDR2: MNHEY and SVGAGI. The CDR3, as DNA: TGTGCCAGCAGTTACTCGAGAGGGCCTCTATGGGAAAAACTGTTTTTC. Translated, it gives CASSYSRGPLWEKLFF.

In its sample, this clonotype was seen a few times. The chain recombines TRBV7-8 with TRBJ2-5, with 10 nucleotides matching TRBD1. The junction had 14 bases not matched to a gene; V was cut back by 5 bases and J by 5 bases. This CDR3 is built from 17 residues. CDR1 is SGHVS and CDR2 is FQNEAQ in the germline V gene. CDR3 protein: CASSPSPTTGGFETQYF. CDR3 in DNA: TGTGCCAGCAGCCCTAGTCCCACGACAGGGGGCTTCGAGACCCAGTACTTC.

This clonotype was seen a few times. The CDR3 spells CASSPNRGLALNTEAFF. CDR3 nucleotide sequence: TGTGCCAGCAGCCCCAACAGGGGTTTGGCGCTTAACACTGAAGCTTTCTTT. This chain connects TRBV3-1 to TRBJ1-1; 7 positions agree with TRBD1. Germline V gene sequence: CDR1 LGHDT, CDR2 YNNKEL (reference sequence). Losses at the gene ends were 4 bases for V and 2 bases for J; bases not matched to a gene: 13. This CDR3 contains 17 residues. Drawing the rest from reference TRBV3-1 and TRBJ1-1, the complete variable domain is DTAVSQTPKYLVTQMGNDKSIKCEQNLGHDTMYWYKQDSKKFLKIMFSYNNKELIINETVPNRFSPKSPDKAHLNLHINSLELGDSAVYFCASSPNRGLALNTEAFFGQGTRLTVV.

This clonotype was recorded a few times. This sequence joins TRBV5-1 and TRBJ2-4; D perhaps matches TRBD2 (6 bases). V lost 3 bases, J lost 5 bases, and 21 bases lay in between. This CDR3 has 17 residues. Germline V gene sequence: CDR1 SGHRS, CDR2 YFSETQ. DNA for the CDR3: TGCGCCAGCAGCTCAACCTCGTACGGGGGTTGGGAAAACATTCAGTACTTC. Residues: CASSSTSYGGWENIQYF.

This clonotype was seen more than once but under ten times. This chain connects TRBV20-1 to TRBJ2-1; D is possibly TRBD2 (6 bases). This CDR3 comprises 13 residues. Per the germline V gene, CDR1 is DFQATT and CDR2 is SNEGSKA (reference sequence). Trimming cost V 7 bases and J 4 bases, with 14 bases left between them. CDR3 in amino acids: CSGTEGLYNEQFF. Written as DNA, the CDR3 is TGCAGTGGCACGGAGGGCCTATACAATGAGCAGTTCTTC.

CDR3: CSAQGGGSGGWNNSPLHF. Written as DNA, the CDR3 is TGCAGTGCCCAGGGTGGGGGATCGGGTGGTTGGAATAATTCACCCCTCCACTTT. This rearrangement joins TRBV20-1 to TRBJ1-6, with TRBD1 as a possible D gene (5 bases). This CDR3 comprises 18 residues. Germline V gives CDR1 DFQATT, CDR2 SNEGSKA (reference sequence). Trimming took off 6 bases at V and 5 bases at J, with 26 bases between the two ends.

In its sample, this clonotype was seen many times. The chain couples TRBV12-3 or TRBV12-4 to TRBJ2-1; no clear D. V was trimmed by 7 bases and J by 6 bases, leaving 10 bases between them. This CDR3 is 12 amino acids long. The CDR3 nucleotides read TGTGCCAGCACCCCCCAACTCAATGAGCAGTTCTTC. Its translation is CASTPQLNEQFF.

The chain couples TRBV5-5 to TRBJ2-1, with 10 bases matching TRBD2. Germline trimming cut 2 bases from V and 2 bases from J; bases unmatched to any gene: 7. This CDR3 region has 17 residues. From germline, CDR1 is SGHKS and CDR2 YYEKEE (reference sequence). CDR3 nucleotides: TGTGCCAGCAGCTTCCGGACTAGCGGTGGGGCCTACAATGAGCAGTTCTTC. Its protein is CASSFRTSGGAYNEQFF.

The genes are TRBV4-1 and TRBJ2-1; TRBD1 might be the D (6 bases). The germline gives CDR1 MGHRA, CDR2 YSYEKL. V lost 3 bases and J lost 10, with 16 bases in between. This CDR3 region has 14 residues. DNA for the CDR3: TGCGCCAGCAGCCAGGAAACAGGGCTAAGAGAGCAGTTCTTC. Its protein is CASSQETGLREQFF.

The CDR3 DNA follows: TGCGCCAGCAGCTCCGCGGGACTAGCGGGACGGGAGACCCAGTACTTC. It specifies CASSSAGLAGRETQYF. The chain combines TRBV5-1 with TRBJ2-5; 13 nucleotides line up with TRBD2. The CDR3 length is 16 residues. Germline V gives CDR1 SGHRS, CDR2 YFSETQ. V gave up 3 bases and J gave up 5 bases; unmatched junction bases: 7.

J is TRBJ2-7 and V is TRBV19; D gene ambiguous. Between the trimmed V and J ends, which lost 10 bases and 2 bases, there was a span of 18 bases. CDR1 and CDR2 from the germline V gene are LNHDA and SQIVND (reference sequence). There are 14 residues in the CDR3. This CDR3 reads CATTKWQAPYEQYF. CDR3 DNA: TGTGCCACCACCAAGTGGCAAGCACCCTACGAGCAGTACTTC.

This clonotype came up many times. This sequence joins TRBV2 and TRBJ2-1; D remains ambiguous. V lost 7 bases to trimming and J lost 4 bases, with 11 bases between them. Per the germline V gene, CDR1 is SNHLY and CDR2 is FYNNEI. This CDR3 is 13 amino acids long. The CDR3: CASKTPRYNEQFF. The CDR3 coding sequence is TGTGCCAGCAAGACCCCACGTTACAATGAGCAGTTCTTC.

The V and J genes are TRBV28 and TRBJ2-3, with TRBD1 as a possible D gene (6 bases). Germline lookup yields CDR1 MDHEN and CDR2 SYDVKM. CDR3 size: 18 residues. Trimming stripped 2 bases from V and 0 bases from J, with 18 bases between. In DNA form, the CDR3 reads TGTGCCAGCAGTTTACTCCTGGACAGACAGAAAAGCACAGATACGCAGTATTTT. Translation gives CASSLLLDRQKSTDTQYF.

This clonotype was counted between two and nine times. This sequence joins TRBV20-1 and TRBJ1-2; 9 positions match TRBD1. The CDR3 loop spans 15 amino acids. Trimming removed 1 base from V and 6 bases from J; junction bases left unmatched: 9. Germline V gene sequence: CDR1 DFQATT, CDR2 SNEGSKA (reference sequence). For the CDR3, the DNA is TGCAGTGCTAGAGCGCTTGGGACAGGGAGGGATGGCTACACCTTC. Encoded protein: CSARALGTGRDGYTF.

The rearrangement links TRBV5-1 to TRBJ2-3; the match to TRBD2 covers 7 bases. This CDR3 has 15 amino acids. Trimming at V came to 0 bases and at J to 3 bases, leaving 4 bases not matched to a gene. From germline, CDR1 is SGHRS and CDR2 YFSETQ. For the CDR3, the DNA is TGCGCCAGCAGCTTGGATGGGACTACTACAGATACGCAGTATTTT. This encodes CASSLDGTTTDTQYF.

The chain uses TRBV20-1 and TRBJ2-1; 9 positions match TRBD2. Germline V lookup: CDR1 DFQATT, CDR2 SNEGSKA (reference sequence). This CDR3 has 18 residues. Trimming at V came to 3 bases and at J to 0 bases, leaving 12 bases not matched to a gene. In DNA, the CDR3 is TGCAGTGCTAGGGTCCCAGCGGGAGGCAAGAGCTCCTACAATGAGCAGTTCTTC. It encodes CSARVPAGGKSSYNEQFF.

This clonotype was seen a few times. This chain connects TRBV2 to TRBJ1-1; D gene ambiguous. The V and J ends lost 3 bases and 11 bases respectively, with 7 bases between them. The V gene's germline CDR1 is SNHLY and CDR2 FYNNEI. There are 10 residues in the CDR3. The CDR3 DNA sequence: TGTGCCAGCAGTGACAGGCTTGCTTTCTTT. Its translation is CASSDRLAFF.

This clonotype showed up many times. The junction does not match germline at one end; this may be a read error. V gene TRBV5-1 combines with J gene TRBJ1-1; D ambiguous. Germline CDR1 SGHRS, CDR2 YFSETQ. The CDR3 length is 13 residues. CDR3: CASSLASNTEAFF. The CDR3 DNA sequence: TGTGCCAGCAGTTTAGCTTCGAACACTGAAGCTTTCTTT.